A single sample gave rise to the 11 T cell receptor beta chains below, sequenced in a study of blood T cell repertoires in COVID-19. Using immunoSEQ multiplex PCR, the repertoire was profiled, and TCRdb retains in-frame clones only, with some absent. Of roughly 250,000 clones listed, 88% are singletons. The sequenced sample consisted of peripheral blood. These receptors came from a woman aged 40 to 50 who had recovered from COVID-19.

The chain links TRBV19 to TRBJ1-6; D gene uncertain. This CDR3 has 13 amino acids. V gave up 10 bases and J gave up 10 bases, with 17 bases separating them. Germline loops: CDR1 LNHDA, CDR2 SQIVND (reference sequence). CDR3 residues: CATRTGILSPLHF. CDR3 nucleotides: TGTGCCACCCGGACGGGGATCCTGTCACCCCTCCACTTT.

This clone was recorded only once. The gene calls are TRBV24-1 and TRBJ2-1; no clear D. The CDR3 covers 14 residues. The V gene lost 8 bases and the J gene lost 6 bases, with 16 bases spanning the gap. Germline V CDR1 and CDR2: KGHDR, SFDVKD. CDR3 in DNA: TGTGCCACCACGACGGGTTCCGCGGTCAATGAGCAGTTCTTC. Its translation: CATTTGSAVNEQFF.

The chain combines TRBV4-3 with TRBJ1-2, with D hard to call. Germline V gene sequence: CDR1 LGHNA, CDR2 YSLEER. V was pared by 0 bases and J by 8 bases, with 13 bases between. CDR3 length: 14 residues. The CDR3 loop is CASSQDAGLGGYTF. In DNA form, the CDR3 reads TGCGCCAGCAGCCAAGACGCGGGTCTCGGGGGCTACACCTTC.

V usage is TRBV5-4 and J usage is TRBJ2-1; a possible D gene is TRBD2 (6 bases). Looked up from germline, CDR1 is SGHNT and CDR2 is YYREEE (reference sequence). The CDR3 sequence is 15 residues long. V was shortened by 4 bases and J by 7 bases, with 18 bases between the two germline ends. The DNA for the CDR3 is TGTGCCAGCAGCCCCCGAGGCGGTGGGAGGAATGAGCAGTTCTTC. This sequence encodes CASSPRGGGRNEQFF.

The chain joins TRBV27 to TRBJ1-3; D is unresolved. Trimming removed 0 bases from V and 0 bases from J, with 6 bases in between. Per the germline V gene, CDR1 is MNHEY and CDR2 is SMNVEV (reference sequence). The CDR3 is made up of 15 amino acids. The CDR3: CASSLSVSSGNTIYF. CDR3 DNA sequence: TGTGCCAGCAGTTTATCGGTCAGCTCTGGAAACACCATATATTTT.

The V and J genes are TRBV15 and TRBJ1-1; 9 bases agree with TRBD1. In germline, CDR1 is LNHNV, CDR2 YYDKDF (reference sequence). V was pared by 3 bases and J by 4 bases, with 9 bases of the junction left unmatched. This CDR3 has 16 amino acids. CDR3 residues: CATSRSQTGGGTEAFF. The CDR3 DNA reads TGTGCCACCAGCAGGTCACAGACAGGGGGGGGCACTGAAGCTTTCTTT. Full variable domain (outside the CDR3, taken from reference TRBV15 and TRBJ1-1): DAMVIQNPRYQVTQFGKPVTLSCSQTLNHNVMYWYQQKSSQAPKLLFHYYDKDFNNEADTPDNFQSRRPNTSFCFLDIRSPGLGDTAMYLCATSRSQTGGGTEAFFGQGTRLTVV.

The J gene is TRBJ2-7, the V gene TRBV20-1, with unresolved D. Trimming stripped 3 bases from V and 4 bases from J, with 4 bases between. The CDR3 has 10 residues. Germline values: CDR1 DFQATT, CDR2 SNEGSKA (reference sequence). The CDR3 DNA sequence: TGCAGTGCTAGTGTATACGAGCAGTACTTC. This gives the protein CSASVYEQYF.

The rearrangement joins TRBV2 to TRBJ2-7; D gene unclear. This CDR3 comprises 12 residues. V lost 6 bases and J lost 2, with 8 bases in between. Germline V gene lookup returns CDR1 SNHLY and CDR2 FYNNEI. In DNA form, the CDR3 reads TGTGCCAGCAGCGTGTATCCCTACGAGCAGTACGTC. This sequence encodes CASSVYPYEQYV.

The V call is TRBV9, the J call TRBJ1-5; 9 nucleotides line up with TRBD1. Germline CDR1 is SGDLS and CDR2 is YYNGEE. The V gene end was trimmed by 4 bases and the J gene end by 4 bases; junction bases not matched to a gene: 6. The CDR3 has 15 residues. CDR3 in amino acids: CASSTSTGGNQPQHF. The CDR3 DNA follows: TGTGCCAGCAGCACCTCGACAGGGGGGAATCAGCCCCAGCATTTT.

The chain uses TRBV5-1 and TRBJ2-6; 7 bases agree with TRBD1. Germline CDR1 reads SGHRS; CDR2 reads YFSETQ. CDR3 size: 15 residues. V lost 7 bases and J lost 0; bases outside the gene matches: 4. Here the CDR3 DNA reads TGCGCCAGCGGGACAGCAAGCTCTGGGGCCAACGTCCTGACTTTC. Translating gives CASGTASSGANVLTF.

This clone was found once. The chain joins TRBV27 to TRBJ2-1; 12 bases fit TRBD2. The germline V gene encodes CDR1 MNHEY and CDR2 SMNVEV (reference sequence). V lost 4 bases to trimming and J lost 7 bases; unmatched junction nucleotides: 17. This CDR3 has 19 residues. CDR3 nucleotides: TGTGCCAGCAGTTCCTACCCGGGACTAGCGGGTCGGCCGGTGAATGAGCAGTTCTTC. It yields the protein CASSSYPGLAGRPVNEQFF.